This T cell receptor beta chain was identified in a study of blood T cell repertoires in COVID-19. Turning to the study itself: Acute and convalescent COVID-19 samples came from the United States, Italy and Spain. The cDNA or gDNA used as material had been derived from T cells, B-cell-depleted T cells, or PBMCs.

Study processing details: The authors estimated nucleated cell counts from reference gene primer amplification. The protocol was immunoSEQ multiplex PCR, while the TCRdb copy is restricted to in-frame clones and leaves out a portion. That table supplies the V and J calls and clone size; D and trimming were determined from the DNA. The sample contains about 50,000 clones, around 84% of which appear only once. Source material: peripheral blood. This TCR was sampled from a man between 65 and 85 years old with active COVID-19.

CDR3 region: CASSQEGLAGAAGANVLTF. The CDR3 DNA reads as TGCGCCAGCAGCCAAGAAGGGTTAGCGGGAGCAGCGGGGGCCAACGTCCTGACTTTC. The rearrangement joins TRBV4-3 to TRBJ2-6, with 9 positions matching TRBD2. J lost 4 bases, V lost 0 bases, and 10 bases had no gene match. The CDR3 is 19 amino acids. CDR1 LGHNA and CDR2 YSLEER come from the germline V gene.